This T cell receptor (beta chain) was recorded in a study of blood T cell repertoires in COVID-19. Background on the study: The origin of the acute and convalescent COVID-19 samples was the United States, Italy and Spain.

Original processing methods: Amplification of reference gene primers provided the estimated nucleated cell counts. Method: immunoSEQ multiplex PCR; TCRdb's copy keeps in-frame clones and lacks some. From that table come the V and J calls and clone size; the DNA was used to work out D and trimming. The sample carries 78,000 or so clones, roughly 90% recorded once. Germline loops: CDR1 SGHDN, CDR2 FVKESK. This CDR3 spans 15 amino acids. Trimming cost V 4 bases and J 6 bases; bases outside gene matches: 8. V and J are TRBV14 and TRBJ2-1; 8 bases match TRBD2. The sample taken for sequencing was peripheral blood. The clonotype was recovered from a woman in her fifties or sixties with acute or convalescent COVID-19. Written as DNA, the CDR3 is TGTGCCAGCAGCCTATCTCGGGGGGGCCGCAATGAGCAGTTCTTC. Amino acid sequence: CASSLSRGGRNEQFF. Full variable domain (missing parts from reference TRBV14 and TRBJ2-1): EAGVTQFPSHSVIEKGQTVTLRCDPISGHDNLYWYRRVMGKEIKFLLHFVKESKQDESGMPNNRFLAERTGGTYSTLKVQPAELEDSGVYFCASSLSRGGRNEQFFGPGTRLTVL.